The T cell receptor beta chain described here comes from a study of blood T cell repertoires in COVID-19. Trimming took 5 bases from V and 0 from J, leaving 10 bases between them. The CDR3 is 15 residues long. The V gene's germline CDR1 is SGHVS and CDR2 FNYEAQ. Using immunoSEQ multiplex PCR, the repertoire was profiled, and TCRdb retains in-frame clones only, with some absent. Of 200,000 to 250,000 clones listed, more than 70% are singletons. The clonotype was recovered from a woman aged 55-70 years with acute or convalescent COVID-19. This chain uses TRBV7-6 with TRBJ2-2; D might be TRBD1 (5 bases). Sample: peripheral blood. Here the CDR3 reads CASSQGHSNTGELFF. The CDR3 DNA reads as TGTGCCAGCAGCCAAGGACATTCGAACACCGGGGAGCTGTTTTTT.